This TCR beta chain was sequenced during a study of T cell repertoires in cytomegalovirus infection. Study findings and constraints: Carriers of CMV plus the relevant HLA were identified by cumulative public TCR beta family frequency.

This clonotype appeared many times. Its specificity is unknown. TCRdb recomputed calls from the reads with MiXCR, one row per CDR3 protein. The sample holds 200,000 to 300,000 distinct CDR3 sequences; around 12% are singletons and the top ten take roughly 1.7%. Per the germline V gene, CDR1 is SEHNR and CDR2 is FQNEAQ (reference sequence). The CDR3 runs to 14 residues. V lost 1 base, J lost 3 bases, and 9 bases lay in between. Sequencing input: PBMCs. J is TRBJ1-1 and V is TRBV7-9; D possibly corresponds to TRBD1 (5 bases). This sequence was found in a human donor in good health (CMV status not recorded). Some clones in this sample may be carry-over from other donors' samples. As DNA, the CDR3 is TGTGCCAGCAGCTTAGGGCAGGGCTACACTGAAGCTTTCTTT. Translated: CASSLGQGYTEAFF. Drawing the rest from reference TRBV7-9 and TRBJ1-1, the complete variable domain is DTGVSQNPRHKITKRGQNVTFRCDPISEHNRLYWYRQTLGQGPEFLTYFQNEAQLEKSRLLSDRFSAERPKGSFSTLEIQRTEQGDSAMYLCASSLGQGYTEAFFGQGTRLTVV.